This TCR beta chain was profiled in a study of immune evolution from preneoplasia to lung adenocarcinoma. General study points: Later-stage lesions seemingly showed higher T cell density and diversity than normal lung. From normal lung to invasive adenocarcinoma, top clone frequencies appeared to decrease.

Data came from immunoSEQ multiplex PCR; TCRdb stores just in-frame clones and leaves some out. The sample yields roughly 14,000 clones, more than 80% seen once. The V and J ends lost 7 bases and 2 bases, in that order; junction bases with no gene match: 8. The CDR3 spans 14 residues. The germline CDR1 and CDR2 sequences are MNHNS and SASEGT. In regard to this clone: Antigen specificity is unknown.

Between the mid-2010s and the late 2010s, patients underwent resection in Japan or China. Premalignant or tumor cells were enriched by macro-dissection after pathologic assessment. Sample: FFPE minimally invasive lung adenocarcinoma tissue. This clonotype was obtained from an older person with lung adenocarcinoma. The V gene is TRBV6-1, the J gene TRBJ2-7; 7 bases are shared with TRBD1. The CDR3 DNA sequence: TGTGCCAGCACCCCACAGGGGCCACCCTACGAGCAGTACTTC. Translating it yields CASTPQGPPYEQYF.